A single sample is the source of the 5 T cell receptor beta chains below, sequenced in a study of control samples from healthy donors and cancer patients. Some clones are missing from TCRdb's copy, which holds only in-frame ones; the method was immunoSEQ multiplex PCR. In the table there are about 120,000 clones, 75% to 90% of which are singletons. Sequenced material: PBMCs. These receptors were taken from a woman between 50 and 59 years old with colorectal cancer.

This clone was seen only a few times. V and J are TRBV28 and TRBJ2-2, with D maybe TRBD1 (6 bases). The CDR3 totals 17 residues. CDR1 is MDHEN, CDR2 SYDVKM, per germline. V was trimmed by 1 base and J by 5 bases, leaving 17 bases between them. This CDR3 reads CASSLLGGWSGTGELFF. For the CDR3, the DNA is TGTGCCAGCAGTTTATTAGGGGGATGGTCAGGGACCGGGGAGCTGTTTTTT.

The genes are TRBV28 and TRBJ2-7; weak D call: TRBD2 (5 bases). The germline CDR1 and CDR2 sequences are MDHEN and SYDVKM. There are 13 residues in the CDR3. V was clipped by 2 bases and J by 3 bases, with 8 bases between them. CDR3 sequence: CASSLNRGYEQYF. CDR3 sequence (DNA): TGTGCCAGCAGTTTAAACCGGGGCTACGAGCAGTACTTC.

The gene calls are TRBV28 and TRBJ2-7; D not resolved. This CDR3 is built from 11 residues. Germline assignment: CDR1 MDHEN and CDR2 SYDVKM. Trimming shortened V by 6 bases and J by 1 base, and 4 bases separated the two germline ends. The CDR3 nucleotides read TGTGCCAGCAGAACTTCCTACGAGCAGTACTTC. Amino acids: CASRTSYEQYF. Supplemented by reference TRBV28 and TRBJ2-7, the full variable domain reads DVKVTQSSRYLVKRTGEKVFLECVQDMDHENMFWYRQDPGLGLRLIYFSYDVKMKEKGDIPEGYSVSREKKERFSLILESASTNQTSMYLCASRTSYEQYFGPGTRLTVT.

The chain is built from TRBV7-2 and TRBJ2-3; D possibly uses TRBD1 or TRBD2 (5 bases each). The V and J ends lost 4 bases and 5 bases respectively, with 13 bases between them. The CDR3 spans 14 residues. Germline CDR1 is SGHTA and CDR2 is FQGNSA. As DNA, the CDR3 is TGTGCCAGCAGCTCCCTGGGACGGGGAGATACGCAGTATTTT. Translation: CASSSLGRGDTQYF.

The rearrangement links TRBV5-1 to TRBJ1-6; D might be TRBD1 (6 bases). V gave up 1 base and J gave up 9 bases, with 11 bases separating them. CDR3 length: 14 amino acids. CDR1 SGHRS and CDR2 YFSETQ come from the germline V gene. The DNA of the CDR3 is TGCGCCAGCAGCTTGTCGGGGGGGCCTTCACCCCTCCACTTT. Translating gives CASSLSGGPSPLHF.